This is a list of T cell receptor beta chains from one sample in a study of blood T cell repertoires in COVID-19. Clones were sequenced by immunoSEQ multiplex PCR, and TCRdb holds only the in-frame ones, with some missing. The table includes fewer than 110,000 clones, roughly nine tenths detected once. The sample taken for sequencing was peripheral blood. All receptors derive from a woman older than 75 in a cohort sampled during active COVID-19. Both conserved end residues are part of each CDR3. A D gene is named only where the DNA matches it firmly. Some rows mark clone size as missing; the rest say once, few, many or name a class of expanded clone.

V	size	D	J	CDR3	DNA
TRBV24-1	NA	NA	TRBJ2-5	CATSGAGAETQYF	TGTGCCACCAGTGGGGCAGGGGCTGAGACCCAGTACTTC
TRBV18	NA	TRBD1	TRBJ1-5	CASSPQDRGYNQPQHF	TGTGCCAGCTCACCACAGGACAGGGGATACAATCAGCCCCAGCATTTT
TRBV10-3	few	TRBD2	TRBJ2-1	CAISESSGPLGEQFF	TGTGCCATCAGTGAGTCTAGCGGGCCTTTGGGTGAGCAGTTCTTC
TRBV7-2	NA	NA	TRBJ2-1	CASSLDLARRWFF	TGTGCCAGCAGCTTAGACCTAGCCAGGAGGTGGTTCTTC
TRBV10-3	NA	NA	TRBJ1-1	CAISGGMEAEAFF	TGTGCCATCAGTGGAGGGATGGAAGCTGAAGCTTTCTTT
TRBV10-2	few	TRBD1	TRBJ1-1	CASSRQGRSEAFF	TGCGCCAGCAGCCGACAGGGACGTTCTGAAGCTTTCTTT
TRBV4-1	once	TRBD1	TRBJ2-7	CASSPVGQEQYF	TGCGCCAGCAGCCCGGTTGGACAGGAACAGTACTTC
TRBV5-4	NA	NA	TRBJ1-1	CASSFDGRVNTEAFF	TGTGCCAGCAGCTTCGATGGGAGGGTGAACACTGAAGCTTTCTTT
TRBV13	NA	TRBD1	TRBJ1-3	CASSLTGGGSGNTIYF	TGTGCCAGCAGCTTGACAGGGGGCGGCTCTGGAAACACCATATATTTT
TRBV7-2	NA	TRBD1	TRBJ1-6	CASSFDRGGSPLHF	TGTGCCAGCAGCTTCGACAGGGGAGGGTCACCCCTCCACTTT
TRBV18	NA	TRBD1	TRBJ1-1	CASSPPPQGSTEAFF	TGTGCCAGCTCACCACCCCCACAGGGGAGTACTGAAGCTTTCTTT
TRBV6-5	NA	NA	TRBJ2-7	CASSNQGSYEQYF	TGTGCCAGCAGCAACCAGGGGTCCTACGAGCAGTACTTC
TRBV6-5	NA	NA	TRBJ2-1	CASSTGDSSYNEQFF	TGTGCCAGCAGTACAGGAGACAGCTCCTACAATGAGCAGTTCTTC
TRBV29-1	NA	TRBD1	TRBJ2-5	CSVEATGGEKETQYF	TGCAGCGTAGAAGCGACAGGGGGGGAAAAAGAGACCCAGTACTTC
TRBV7-2	NA	NA	TRBJ2-1	CASSLVVIRQIDEQFF	TGTGCCAGCAGCTTAGTCGTCATTCGTCAGATCGATGAGCAGTTCTTC
TRBV6-6	NA	TRBD1	TRBJ2-6	CASSPGQGAVSGANVLTF	TGTGCCAGCAGTCCTGGACAGGGGGCAGTATCTGGGGCCAACGTCCTGACTTTC
TRBV18	NA	NA	TRBJ2-2	CASSPLQGMKNTGELFF	TGTGCCAGCTCACCTCTTCAGGGGATGAAGAACACCGGGGAGCTGTTTTTT
TRBV19	few	NA	TRBJ1-6	CATGDQGLVMGYSPLHF	TGTGCCACGGGGGATCAGGGTCTCGTCATGGGGTATTCACCCCTCCACTTT
TRBV9	NA	NA	TRBJ1-3	CASSAINTNSGNTIYF	TGTGCCAGCAGCGCAATTAACACCAACTCTGGAAACACCATATATTTT
TRBV27	NA	TRBD1	TRBJ2-7	CASSSPLQGAPDEQYF	TGTGCCAGCAGTTCCCCTCTACAGGGGGCTCCTGACGAGCAGTACTTC
TRBV2	NA	NA	TRBJ2-3	CASSKTTGTDTQYF	TGTGCCAGCAGTAAGACGACAGGCACAGATACGCAGTATTTT
TRBV28	NA	NA	TRBJ1-2	CALGGDYGYTF	TGTGCCCTGGGAGGGGACTATGGCTACACCTTC
TRBV24-1	NA	NA	TRBJ2-2	CATSDLDSMNTGELFF	TGTGCCACCAGTGACTTAGACAGTATGAACACCGGGGAGCTGTTTTTT
TRBV3-1/TRBV3-2	NA	TRBD1	TRBJ1-1	CASSFGTVDKEAFF	TGTGCCAGCAGTTTTGGGACAGTCGACAAGGAAGCTTTCTTT
TRBV9	NA	NA	TRBJ2-2	CASSVVGGNTGELFF	TGTGCCAGCAGCGTAGTAGGGGGGAACACCGGGGAGCTGTTTTTT
TRBV4-2	NA	NA	TRBJ1-1	CASSQGEGLANTEAFF	TGTGCCAGCAGCCAGGGAGAGGGACTCGCGAACACTGAAGCTTTCTTT
TRBV18	NA	TRBD2	TRBJ2-1	CASSPPGTNNEQFF	TGTGCCAGCTCACCACCCGGGACTAACAATGAGCAGTTCTTC
TRBV5-1	NA	NA	TRBJ2-1	CASNRDNLYNEQFF	TGCGCCAGCAATAGGGACAACCTCTACAATGAGCAGTTCTTC
TRBV5-1	NA	TRBD2	TRBJ2-1	CASSWGTSPNEQFF	TGCGCCAGCAGCTGGGGGACTAGTCCCAATGAGCAGTTCTTC
TRBV5-5	NA	NA	TRBJ1-6	CASSPAPAGPNSPLHF	TGTGCCAGCAGTCCGGCTCCCGCGGGACCAAATTCACCCCTCCACTTT
TRBV29-1	NA	NA	TRBJ2-1	CSVGWGDSQNEQFF	TGCAGCGTTGGTTGGGGGGACAGTCAAAATGAGCAGTTCTTC
TRBV11-2	NA	TRBD1	TRBJ1-6	CASSSRDRANNSPLHF	TGTGCCAGCAGCTCCCGGGACAGGGCCAATAATTCACCCCTCCACTTT
TRBV19	NA	TRBD1	TRBJ1-3	CASSSRTGQTQSSGNTIYF	TGTGCCAGTAGCTCCCGGACAGGACAAACTCAATCCTCTGGAAACACCATATATTTT
TRBV24-1	NA	TRBD1	TRBJ2-6	CATSGATGTGDSGANVLTF	TGTGCCACCAGTGGGGCCACCGGGACAGGAGACTCTGGGGCCAACGTCCTGACTTTC
TRBV7-9	NA	TRBD2	TRBJ2-2	CASSPRRVRESYTGELFF	TGTGCCAGCAGCCCTAGGAGGGTGCGGGAGTCTTACACCGGGGAGCTGTTTTTT
TRBV25-1	NA	TRBD1	TRBJ1-6	CASSGTGYNSPLHF	TGTGCCAGCAGCGGGACAGGCTATAATTCACCCCTCCACTTT
TRBV19	NA	TRBD1	TRBJ1-3	CASRGTVIISGNTIYF	TGTGCCAGTAGGGGGACAGTTATAATCTCTGGAAACACCATATATTTT
TRBV13	NA	NA	TRBJ2-7	CASSAQDSYEQYF	TGTGCCAGCAGCGCCCAGGACAGCTACGAGCAGTACTTC
TRBV7-9	NA	TRBD1	TRBJ2-7	CASSLDRFGEQYF	TGTGCCAGCAGCTTGGACAGGTTCGGGGAGCAGTACTTC
TRBV6-1	NA	NA	TRBJ1-1	CASSESRRVTEAFF	TGTGCCAGCAGTGAAAGTCGCAGGGTAACTGAAGCTTTCTTT
TRBV4-1	NA	TRBD2	TRBJ2-7	CASSQEWFSGRYEQYF	TGCGCCAGCAGCCAAGAATGGTTTAGCGGGCGCTACGAGCAGTACTTC
TRBV18	NA	NA	TRBJ2-7	CASSPREEQYF	TGTGCCAGCTCACCACGAGAAGAGCAGTACTTC
TRBV6-5	NA	TRBD1	TRBJ1-4	CASKPTGGGNEKLFF	TGTGCCAGCAAGCCGACAGGGGGAGGTAATGAAAAACTGTTTTTT
TRBV9	once	NA	TRBJ2-3	CASSVASRGGTDTQYF	TGTGCCAGCAGCGTAGCCTCGCGGGGCGGCACAGATACGCAGTATTTT
TRBV6-5	NA	TRBD1	TRBJ2-1	CASSYVQGAYNEQFF	TGTGCCAGCAGTTACGTTCAGGGGGCGTACAATGAGCAGTTCTTC
TRBV5-1	NA	TRBD2	TRBJ2-3	CASSLEGRGSTDTQYF	TGCGCCAGCAGCTTGGAGGGGAGGGGCTCCACAGATACGCAGTATTTT
TRBV29-1	NA	TRBD1	TRBJ1-1	CSVEGQGPNTEAFF	TGCAGCGTTGAAGGACAGGGACCGAACACTGAAGCTTTCTTT
TRBV5-1	NA	TRBD2	TRBJ2-5	CASSLGVAGVPETQYF	TGCGCCAGCAGCTTGGGGGTAGCGGGCGTCCCAGAGACCCAGTACTTC
TRBV10-2	NA	NA	TRBJ2-7	CASSESIGSPYEQYF	TGCGCCAGCAGTGAGTCTATCGGGAGCCCATACGAGCAGTACTTC
TRBV7-6	NA	TRBD2	TRBJ2-3	CASSSGTSLPLTDTQYF	TGTGCCAGCAGCTCCGGGACTAGCCTCCCTCTCACAGATACGCAGTATTTT